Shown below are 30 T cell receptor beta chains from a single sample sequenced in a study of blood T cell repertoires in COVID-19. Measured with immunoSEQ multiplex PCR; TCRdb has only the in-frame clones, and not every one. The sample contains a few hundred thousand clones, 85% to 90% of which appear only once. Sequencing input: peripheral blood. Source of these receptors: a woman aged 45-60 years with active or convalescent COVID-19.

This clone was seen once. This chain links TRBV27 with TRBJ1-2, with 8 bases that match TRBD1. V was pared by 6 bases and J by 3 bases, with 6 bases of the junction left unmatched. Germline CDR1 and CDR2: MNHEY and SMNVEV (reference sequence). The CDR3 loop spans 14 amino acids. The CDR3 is CASSRQGTDYGYTF. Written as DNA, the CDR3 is TGTGCCAGCAGCAGACAGGGGACCGACTATGGCTACACCTTC.

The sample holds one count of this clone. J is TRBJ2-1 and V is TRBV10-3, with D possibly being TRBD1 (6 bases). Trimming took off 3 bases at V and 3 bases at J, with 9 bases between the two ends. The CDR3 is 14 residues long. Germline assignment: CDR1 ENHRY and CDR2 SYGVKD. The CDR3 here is CAISEQGNYNEQFF. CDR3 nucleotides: TGTGCCATCAGTGAACAGGGAAACTACAATGAGCAGTTCTTC.

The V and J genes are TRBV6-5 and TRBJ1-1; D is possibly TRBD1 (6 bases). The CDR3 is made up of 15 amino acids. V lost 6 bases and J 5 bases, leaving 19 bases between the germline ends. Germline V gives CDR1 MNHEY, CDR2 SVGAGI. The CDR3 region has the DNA TGTGCCAGCAGGCTCCAGGGAAGGGGGGGGACTGAAGCTTTCTTT. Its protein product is CASRLQGRGGTEAFF.

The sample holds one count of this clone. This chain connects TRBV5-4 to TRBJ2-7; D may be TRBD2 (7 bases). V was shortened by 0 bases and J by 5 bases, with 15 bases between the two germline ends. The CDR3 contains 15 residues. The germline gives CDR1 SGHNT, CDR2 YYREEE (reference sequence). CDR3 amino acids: CASSLGGGGANEQYF. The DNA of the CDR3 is TGTGCCAGCAGCTTGGGGGGCGGGGGCGCGAACGAGCAGTACTTC.

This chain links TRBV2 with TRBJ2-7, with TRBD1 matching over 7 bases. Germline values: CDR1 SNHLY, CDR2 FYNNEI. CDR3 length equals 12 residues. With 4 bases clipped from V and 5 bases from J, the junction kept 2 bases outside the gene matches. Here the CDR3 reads CASSAGQNEQYF. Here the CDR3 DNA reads TGTGCCAGCAGTGCGGGACAGAACGAGCAGTACTTC.

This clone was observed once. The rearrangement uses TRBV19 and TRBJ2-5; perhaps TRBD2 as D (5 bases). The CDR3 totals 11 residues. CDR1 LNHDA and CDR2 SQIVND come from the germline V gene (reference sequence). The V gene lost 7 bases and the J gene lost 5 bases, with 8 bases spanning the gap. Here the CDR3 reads CASNRGETQYF. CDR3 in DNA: TGTGCCAGTAACCGCGGGGAGACCCAGTACTTC.

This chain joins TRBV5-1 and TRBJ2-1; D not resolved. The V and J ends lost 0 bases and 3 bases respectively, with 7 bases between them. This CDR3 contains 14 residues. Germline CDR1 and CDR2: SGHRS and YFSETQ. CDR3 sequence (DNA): TGCGCCAGCAGCTTGGTTTCTAGCTACAATGAGCAGTTCTTC. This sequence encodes CASSLVSSYNEQFF.

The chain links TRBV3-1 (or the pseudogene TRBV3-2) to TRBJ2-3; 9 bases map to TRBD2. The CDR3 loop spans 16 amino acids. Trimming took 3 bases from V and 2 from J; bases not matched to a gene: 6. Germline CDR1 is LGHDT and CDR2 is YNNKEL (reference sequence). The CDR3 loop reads CASSHHLAGNTDTQYF. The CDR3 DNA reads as TGTGCCAGCAGCCACCACCTAGCGGGGAACACAGATACGCAGTATTTT.

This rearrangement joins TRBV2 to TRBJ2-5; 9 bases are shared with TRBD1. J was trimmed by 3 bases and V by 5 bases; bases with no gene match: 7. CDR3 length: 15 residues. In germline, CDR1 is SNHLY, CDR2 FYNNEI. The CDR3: CASSRPGQGEETQYF. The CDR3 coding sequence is TGTGCCAGCAGTCGTCCGGGACAGGGAGAAGAGACCCAGTACTTC.

In nucleotides, the CDR3 is TGTGCCACCAGCAGAGATGCACCAAGCTATAGCAATCAGCCCCAGCATTTT. It encodes CATSRDAPSYSNQPQHF. The chain joins TRBV15 to TRBJ1-5; D unresolved. V was shortened by 0 bases and J by 0 bases, with 12 bases between the two germline ends. Germline values: CDR1 LNHNV, CDR2 YYDKDF (reference sequence). The CDR3 consists of 17 residues.

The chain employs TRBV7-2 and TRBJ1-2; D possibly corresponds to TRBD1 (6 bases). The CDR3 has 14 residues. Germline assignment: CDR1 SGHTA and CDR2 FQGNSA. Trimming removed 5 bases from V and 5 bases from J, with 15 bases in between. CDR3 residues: CASSTGIQAYGYTF. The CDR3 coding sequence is TGTGCCAGCAGCACAGGGATCCAAGCGTATGGCTACACCTTC.

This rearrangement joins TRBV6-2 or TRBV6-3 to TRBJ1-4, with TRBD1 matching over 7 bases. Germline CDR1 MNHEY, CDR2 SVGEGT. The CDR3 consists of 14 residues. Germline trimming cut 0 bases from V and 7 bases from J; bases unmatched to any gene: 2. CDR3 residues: CASSYSDRIEKLFF. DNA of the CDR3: TGTGCCAGCAGTTACTCGGACAGGATTGAAAAACTGTTTTTT.

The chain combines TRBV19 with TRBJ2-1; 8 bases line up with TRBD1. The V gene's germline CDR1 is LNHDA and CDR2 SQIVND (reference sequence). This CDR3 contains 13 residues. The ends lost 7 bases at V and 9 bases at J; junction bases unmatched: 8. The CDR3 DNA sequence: TGTGCCAGTACCGAGACAGGGGCGGCTGAGCAGTTCTTC. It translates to CASTETGAAEQFF.

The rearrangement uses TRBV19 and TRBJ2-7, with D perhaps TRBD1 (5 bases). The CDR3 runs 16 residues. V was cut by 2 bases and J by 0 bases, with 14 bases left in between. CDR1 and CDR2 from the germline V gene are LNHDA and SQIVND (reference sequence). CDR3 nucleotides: TGTGCCAGTAGTATATCCGACAGTCTTATCTCCTACGAGCAGTACTTC. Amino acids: CASSISDSLISYEQYF.

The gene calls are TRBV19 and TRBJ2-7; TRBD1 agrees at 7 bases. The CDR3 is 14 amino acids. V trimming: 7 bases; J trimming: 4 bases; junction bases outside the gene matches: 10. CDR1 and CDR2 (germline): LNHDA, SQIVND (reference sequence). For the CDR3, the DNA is TGTGCCAGTAAACCAGGGACAGCCCCTTACGAGCAGTACTTC. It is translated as CASKPGTAPYEQYF.

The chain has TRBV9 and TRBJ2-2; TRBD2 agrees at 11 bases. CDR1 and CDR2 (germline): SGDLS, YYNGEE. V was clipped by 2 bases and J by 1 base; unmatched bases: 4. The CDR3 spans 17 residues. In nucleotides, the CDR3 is TGTGCCAGCAGCGTTAGACTAGCGGGGAAGAACACCGGGGAGCTGTTTTTT. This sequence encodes CASSVRLAGKNTGELFF.

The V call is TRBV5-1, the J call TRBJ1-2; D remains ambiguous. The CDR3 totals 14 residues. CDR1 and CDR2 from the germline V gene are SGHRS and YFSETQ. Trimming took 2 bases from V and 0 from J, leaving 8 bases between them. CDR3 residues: CASSFSGTNYGYTF. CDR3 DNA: TGCGCCAGCAGCTTCTCCGGTACTAACTATGGCTACACCTTC. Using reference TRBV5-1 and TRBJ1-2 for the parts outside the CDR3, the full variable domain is KAGVTQTPRYLIKTRGQQVTLSCSPISGHRSVSWYQQTPGQGLQFLFEYFSETQRNKGNFPGRFSGRQFSNSRSEMNVSTLELGDSALYLCASSFSGTNYGYTFGSGTRLTVV.

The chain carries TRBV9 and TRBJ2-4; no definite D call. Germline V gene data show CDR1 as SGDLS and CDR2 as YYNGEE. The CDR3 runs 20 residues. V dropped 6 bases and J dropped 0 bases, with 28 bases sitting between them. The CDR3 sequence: CASTPRRSGLYHQAKNIQYF. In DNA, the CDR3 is TGTGCCAGCACCCCAAGACGGTCAGGCTTATACCATCAAGCCAAAAACATTCAGTACTTC.

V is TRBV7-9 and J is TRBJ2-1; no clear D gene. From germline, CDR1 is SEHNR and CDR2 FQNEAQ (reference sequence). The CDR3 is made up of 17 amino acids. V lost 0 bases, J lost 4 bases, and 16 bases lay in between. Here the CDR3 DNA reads TGTGCCAGCAGCTTAGCTTCAGACTCCATTGGATACAATGAGCAGTTCTTC. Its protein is CASSLASDSIGYNEQFF.

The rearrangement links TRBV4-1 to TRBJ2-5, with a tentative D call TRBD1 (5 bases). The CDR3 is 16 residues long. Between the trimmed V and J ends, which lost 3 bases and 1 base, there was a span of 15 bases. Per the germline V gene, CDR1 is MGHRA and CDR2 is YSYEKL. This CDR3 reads CASSQTPTDFQETQYF. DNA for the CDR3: TGCGCCAGCAGCCAGACACCGACAGATTTCCAAGAGACCCAGTACTTC.

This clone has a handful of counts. The CDR3 nucleotides are TGTGCCAGCAGATTCCAGCCCCTCGCGGCCTACTATGGCTACACCTTC. As protein: CASRFQPLAAYYGYTF. This chain connects TRBV2 to TRBJ1-2; D is undetermined. The V and J ends lost 6 bases and 3 bases respectively, with 20 bases between them. The CDR3 extends over 16 amino acids. The germline CDR1 and CDR2 sequences are SNHLY and FYNNEI.

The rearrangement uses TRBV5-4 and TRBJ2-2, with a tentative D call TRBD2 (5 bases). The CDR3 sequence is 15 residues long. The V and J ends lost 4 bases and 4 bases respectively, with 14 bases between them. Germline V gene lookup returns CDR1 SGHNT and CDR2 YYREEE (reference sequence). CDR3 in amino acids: CASSVALGSTGELFF. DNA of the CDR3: TGTGCCAGCAGCGTCGCCCTGGGGAGCACCGGGGAGCTGTTTTTT.

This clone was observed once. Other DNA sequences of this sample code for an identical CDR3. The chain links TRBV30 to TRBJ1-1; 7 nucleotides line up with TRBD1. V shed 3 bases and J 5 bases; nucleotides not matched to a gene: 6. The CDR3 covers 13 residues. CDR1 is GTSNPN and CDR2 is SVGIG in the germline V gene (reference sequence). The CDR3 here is CAWSPAGGTEAFF. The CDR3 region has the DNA TGTGCCTGGAGCCCAGCAGGGGGGACTGAAGCTTTCTTT.

CDR3 in amino acids: CASKRDMTADTQYF. The CDR3 nucleotides read TGTGCCAGCAAGAGGGACATGACGGCAGATACGCAGTATTTT. This sequence joins TRBV2 and TRBJ2-3, with a possible D match to TRBD1 (6 bases). The V end was cut by 7 bases, the J end by 4 bases, with 15 bases between. The CDR3 spans 14 residues. Per germline, CDR1 SNHLY and CDR2 FYNNEI.

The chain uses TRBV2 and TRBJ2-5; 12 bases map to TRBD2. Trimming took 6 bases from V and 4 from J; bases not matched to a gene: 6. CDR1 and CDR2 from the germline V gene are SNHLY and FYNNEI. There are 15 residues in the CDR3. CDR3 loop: CASRVEGLAGETQYF. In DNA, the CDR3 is TGTGCCAGCAGGGTAGAGGGACTAGCGGGAGAGACCCAGTACTTC.

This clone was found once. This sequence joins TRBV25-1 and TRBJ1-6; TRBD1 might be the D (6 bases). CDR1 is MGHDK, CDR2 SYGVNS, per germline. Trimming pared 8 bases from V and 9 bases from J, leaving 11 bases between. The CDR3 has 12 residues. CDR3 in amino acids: CASQGGVSPLHF. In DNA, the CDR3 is TGTGCCAGCCAAGGGGGAGTTTCACCCCTCCACTTT.

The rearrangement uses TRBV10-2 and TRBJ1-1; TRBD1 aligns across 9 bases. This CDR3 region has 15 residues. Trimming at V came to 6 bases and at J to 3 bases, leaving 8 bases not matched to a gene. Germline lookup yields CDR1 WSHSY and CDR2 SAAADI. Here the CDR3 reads CASRAGQGSYTEAFF. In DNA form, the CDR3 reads TGCGCCAGCAGGGCGGGACAGGGATCTTACACTGAAGCTTTCTTT.

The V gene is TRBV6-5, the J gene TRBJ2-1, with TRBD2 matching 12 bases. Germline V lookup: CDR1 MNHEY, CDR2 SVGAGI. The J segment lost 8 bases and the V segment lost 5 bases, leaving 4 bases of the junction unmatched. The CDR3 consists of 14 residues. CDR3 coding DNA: TGTGCCAGCAGTAAGAGACTAGCGGGGGATGAGCAGTTCTTC. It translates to CASSKRLAGDEQFF.

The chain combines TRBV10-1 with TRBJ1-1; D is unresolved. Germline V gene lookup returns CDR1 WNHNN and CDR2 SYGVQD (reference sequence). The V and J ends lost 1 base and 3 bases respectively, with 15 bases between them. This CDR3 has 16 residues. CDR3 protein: CASSELVTEGDTEAFF. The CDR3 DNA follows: TGCGCCAGCAGTGAGTTGGTGACGGAAGGAGACACTGAAGCTTTCTTT.

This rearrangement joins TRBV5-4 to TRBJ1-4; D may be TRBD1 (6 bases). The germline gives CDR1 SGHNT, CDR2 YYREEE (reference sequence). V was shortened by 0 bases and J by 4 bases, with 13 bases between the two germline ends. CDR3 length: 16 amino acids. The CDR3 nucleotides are TGTGCCAGCAGCTTGGCTTTGGGGGCTGGTAATGAAAAACTGTTTTTT. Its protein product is CASSLALGAGNEKLFF.